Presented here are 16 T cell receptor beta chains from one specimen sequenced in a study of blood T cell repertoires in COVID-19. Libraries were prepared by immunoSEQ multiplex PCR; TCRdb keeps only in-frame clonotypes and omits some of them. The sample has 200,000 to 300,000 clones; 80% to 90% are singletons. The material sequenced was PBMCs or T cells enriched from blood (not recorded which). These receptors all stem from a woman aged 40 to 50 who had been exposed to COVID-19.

The CDR3 loop is CASSLWPTGTNEQYF. The CDR3 nucleotides read TGTGCCAGCAGTCTATGGCCTACAGGGACAAACGAGCAGTACTTC. The chain joins TRBV27 to TRBJ2-7; weak D call: TRBD1 (6 bases). In germline, CDR1 is MNHEY, CDR2 SMNVEV (reference sequence). With 5 bases removed from V and 5 bases from J, the gap between germline ends came to 19 bases. There are 15 residues in the CDR3.

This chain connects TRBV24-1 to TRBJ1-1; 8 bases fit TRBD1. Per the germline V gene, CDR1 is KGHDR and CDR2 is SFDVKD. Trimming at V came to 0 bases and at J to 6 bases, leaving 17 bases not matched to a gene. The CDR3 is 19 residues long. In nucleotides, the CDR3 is TGTGCCACCAGTGATTTGTATTCGGACAGGGAGAGGATCCAGGCTGAAGCTTTCTTT. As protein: CATSDLYSDRERIQAEAFF.

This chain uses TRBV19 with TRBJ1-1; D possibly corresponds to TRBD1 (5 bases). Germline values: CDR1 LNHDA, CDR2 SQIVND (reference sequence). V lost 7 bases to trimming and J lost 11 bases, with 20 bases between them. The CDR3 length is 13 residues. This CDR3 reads CASTVAGVTKAFF. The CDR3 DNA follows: TGTGCCAGTACCGTGGCGGGGGTAACTAAGGCTTTCTTT.

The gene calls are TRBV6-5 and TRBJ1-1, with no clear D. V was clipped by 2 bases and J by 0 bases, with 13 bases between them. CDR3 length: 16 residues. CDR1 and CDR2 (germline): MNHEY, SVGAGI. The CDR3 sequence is CASSYRPGFMNTEAFF. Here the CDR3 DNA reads TGTGCCAGCAGTTACAGGCCAGGCTTTATGAACACTGAAGCTTTCTTT.

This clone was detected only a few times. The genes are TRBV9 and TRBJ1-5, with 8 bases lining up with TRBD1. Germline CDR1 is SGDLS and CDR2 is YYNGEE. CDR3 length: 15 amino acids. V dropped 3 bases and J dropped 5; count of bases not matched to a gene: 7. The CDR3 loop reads CASSGGAGGDQPQHF. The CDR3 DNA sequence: TGTGCCAGCAGCGGAGGGGCAGGGGGCGATCAGCCCCAGCATTTT. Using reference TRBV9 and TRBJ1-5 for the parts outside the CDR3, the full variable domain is DSGVTQTPKHLITATGQRVTLRCSPRSGDLSVYWYQQSLDQGLQFLIQYYNGEERAKGNILERFSAQQFPDLHSELNLSSLELGDSALYFCASSGGAGGDQPQHFGDGTRLSIL.

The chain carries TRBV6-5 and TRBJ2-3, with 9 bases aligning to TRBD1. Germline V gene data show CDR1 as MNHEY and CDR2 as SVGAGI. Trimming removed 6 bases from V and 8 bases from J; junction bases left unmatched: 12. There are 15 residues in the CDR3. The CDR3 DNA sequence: TGTGCCAGCAGACATACAGGGGGCGAGCTAGGTACGCAGTATTTT. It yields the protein CASRHTGGELGTQYF.

The CDR3 spells CASSPLRSEQFF. CDR3 DNA sequence: TGTGCCAGCAGTCCCCTCCGGAGCGAGCAGTTCTTC. This chain uses TRBV27 with TRBJ2-1; no firm D call. The CDR3 is 12 residues long. The germline V and J ends were trimmed by 5 bases and 10 bases, with 12 bases remaining between them. Germline V gene data show CDR1 as MNHEY and CDR2 as SMNVEV (reference sequence).

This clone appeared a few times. CDR3 coding DNA: TGCGCCAGCAGCCGGGCACAGGGCAACTCTGGAAACACCATATATTTT. It encodes CASSRAQGNSGNTIYF. The J gene is TRBJ1-3, the V gene TRBV4-1, with D tentatively TRBD1 (6 bases). V was clipped by 4 bases and J by 0 bases, with 13 bases between them. The CDR3 sequence is 16 residues long. CDR1 and CDR2 (germline): MGHRA, YSYEKL.

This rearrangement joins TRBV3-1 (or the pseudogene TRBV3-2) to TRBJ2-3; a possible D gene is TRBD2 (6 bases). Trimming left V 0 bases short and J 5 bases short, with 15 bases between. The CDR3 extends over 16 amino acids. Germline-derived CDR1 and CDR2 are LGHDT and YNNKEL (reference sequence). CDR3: CASSQDNLMGGDTQYF. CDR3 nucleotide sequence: TGTGCCAGCAGCCAAGATAACTTAATGGGAGGAGATACGCAGTATTTT.

The CDR3 sequence: CAKISNRDSLCHSNQPQHF. CDR3 nucleotides: TGTGCCAAAATATCGAACCGGGACAGCCTATGTCATAGCAATCAGCCCCAGCATTTT. The rearrangement joins TRBV6-4 to TRBJ1-5, with TRBD1 identical over 7 bases. CDR1 is MRHNA and CDR2 is SNTAGT in the germline V gene. V shed 10 bases, J shed 0 bases, and the junction held 21 bases outside the gene matches. This CDR3 comprises 19 residues.

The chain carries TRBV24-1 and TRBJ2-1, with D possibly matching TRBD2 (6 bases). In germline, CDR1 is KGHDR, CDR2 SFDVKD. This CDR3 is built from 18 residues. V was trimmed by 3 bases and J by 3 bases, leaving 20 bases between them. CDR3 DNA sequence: TGTGCCACCAGTGATCCCCCCAGTGGGGGAGGAGGCTACAATGAGCAGTTCTTC. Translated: CATSDPPSGGGGYNEQFF.

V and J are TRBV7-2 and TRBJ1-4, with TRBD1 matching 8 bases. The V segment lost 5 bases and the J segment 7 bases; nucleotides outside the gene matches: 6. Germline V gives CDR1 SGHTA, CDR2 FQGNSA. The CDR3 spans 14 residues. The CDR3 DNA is TGTGCCAGCAGCGCTGGACAGGGCCCTGAAAAACTGTTTTTT. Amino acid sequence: CASSAGQGPEKLFF.

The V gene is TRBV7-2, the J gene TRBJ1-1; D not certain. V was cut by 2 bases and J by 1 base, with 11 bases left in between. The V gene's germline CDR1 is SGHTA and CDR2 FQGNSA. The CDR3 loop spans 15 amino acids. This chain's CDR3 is CASSLRSGGNTEAFF. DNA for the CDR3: TGTGCCAGCAGCTTACGTAGTGGCGGGAACACTGAAGCTTTCTTT.

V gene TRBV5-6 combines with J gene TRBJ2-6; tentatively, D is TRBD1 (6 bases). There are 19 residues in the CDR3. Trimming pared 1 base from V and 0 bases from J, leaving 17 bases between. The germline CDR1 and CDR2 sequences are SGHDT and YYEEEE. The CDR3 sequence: CASSLRNRTAFSGANVLTF. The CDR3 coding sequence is TGTGCCAGCAGCTTGCGCAATCGGACAGCCTTCTCTGGGGCCAACGTCCTGACTTTC.

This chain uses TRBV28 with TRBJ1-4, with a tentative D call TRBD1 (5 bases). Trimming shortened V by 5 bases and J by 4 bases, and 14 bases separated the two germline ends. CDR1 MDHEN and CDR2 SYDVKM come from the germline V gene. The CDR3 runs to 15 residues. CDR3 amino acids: CASSSHRGNNEKLFF. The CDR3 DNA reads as TGTGCCAGCAGTAGCCATCGGGGGAATAATGAAAAACTGTTTTTT.

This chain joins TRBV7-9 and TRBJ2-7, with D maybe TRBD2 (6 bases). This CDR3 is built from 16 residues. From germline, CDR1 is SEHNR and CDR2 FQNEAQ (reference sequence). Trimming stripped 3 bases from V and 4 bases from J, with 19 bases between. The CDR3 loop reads CASSLGGLGLKYEQYF. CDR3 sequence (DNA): TGTGCCAGCAGCTTGGGGGGTTTGGGACTGAAGTACGAGCAGTACTTC.